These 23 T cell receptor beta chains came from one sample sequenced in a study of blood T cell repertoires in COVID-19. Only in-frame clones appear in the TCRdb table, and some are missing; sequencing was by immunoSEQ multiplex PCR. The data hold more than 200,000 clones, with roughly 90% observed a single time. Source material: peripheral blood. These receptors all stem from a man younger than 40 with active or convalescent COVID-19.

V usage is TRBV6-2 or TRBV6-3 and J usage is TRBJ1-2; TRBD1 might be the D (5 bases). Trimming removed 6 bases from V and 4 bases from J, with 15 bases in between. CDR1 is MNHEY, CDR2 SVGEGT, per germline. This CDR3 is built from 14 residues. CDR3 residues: CASSQKGAVYGYTF. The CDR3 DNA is TGTGCCAGCAGCCAGAAAGGGGCGGTCTATGGCTACACCTTC.

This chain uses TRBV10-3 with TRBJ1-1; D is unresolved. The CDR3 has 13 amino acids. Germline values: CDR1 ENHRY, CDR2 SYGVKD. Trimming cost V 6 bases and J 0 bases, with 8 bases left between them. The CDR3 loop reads CAISRGMNTEAFF. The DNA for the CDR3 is TGTGCCATCAGCCGCGGCATGAACACTGAAGCTTTCTTT.

The CDR3 DNA reads TGTGCCAGTAGTATAGTGCCGGAGAGTGAGCAGTTCTTC. Translation gives CASSIVPESEQFF. The chain uses TRBV19 and TRBJ2-1; D is unresolved. Germline V gene sequence: CDR1 LNHDA, CDR2 SQIVND (reference sequence). The CDR3 is 13 amino acids. V lost 1 base and J lost 9, with 10 bases in between.

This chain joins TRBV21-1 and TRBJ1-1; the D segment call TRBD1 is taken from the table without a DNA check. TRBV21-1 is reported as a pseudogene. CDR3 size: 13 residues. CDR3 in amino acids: CASRDIHVRLAFF. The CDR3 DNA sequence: TGTGCCAGCAGAGACATTCACGTCCGTCTAGCTTTCTTT.

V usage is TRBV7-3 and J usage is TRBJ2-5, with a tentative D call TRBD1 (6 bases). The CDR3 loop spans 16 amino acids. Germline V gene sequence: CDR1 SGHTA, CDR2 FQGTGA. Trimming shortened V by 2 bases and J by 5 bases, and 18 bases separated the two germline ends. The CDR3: CASSLRRATRGETQYF. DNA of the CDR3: TGTGCCAGCAGCTTACGCCGGGCGACAAGGGGGGAGACCCAGTACTTC.

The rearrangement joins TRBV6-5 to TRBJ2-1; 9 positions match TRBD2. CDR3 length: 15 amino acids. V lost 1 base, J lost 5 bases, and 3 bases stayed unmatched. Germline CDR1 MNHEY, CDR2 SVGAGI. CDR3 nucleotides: TGTGCCAGCAGTTACTGGACTAGCGCTGACAATGAGCAGTTCTTC. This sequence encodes CASSYWTSADNEQFF.

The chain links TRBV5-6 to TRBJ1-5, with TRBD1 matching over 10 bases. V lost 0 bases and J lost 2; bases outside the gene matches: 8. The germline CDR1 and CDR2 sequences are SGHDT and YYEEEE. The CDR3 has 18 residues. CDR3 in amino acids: CASSLVGTGDGGNQPQHF. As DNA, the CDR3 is TGTGCCAGCAGCTTGGTTGGGACAGGGGACGGAGGCAATCAGCCCCAGCATTTT.

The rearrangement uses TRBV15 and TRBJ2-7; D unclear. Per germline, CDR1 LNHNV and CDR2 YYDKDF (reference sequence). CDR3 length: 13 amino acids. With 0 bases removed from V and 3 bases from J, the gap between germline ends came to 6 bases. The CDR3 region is CATSRDQFYEQYF. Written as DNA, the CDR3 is TGTGCCACCAGCAGAGATCAGTTCTACGAGCAGTACTTC.

The CDR3 DNA is TGTGCCAGTAGTATTGACAGGGGAGGGAATCAGCCCCAGCATTTT. Amino acids: CASSIDRGGNQPQHF. The rearrangement links TRBV19 to TRBJ1-5; 8 bases map to TRBD1. V lost 3 bases to trimming and J lost 4 bases; unmatched junction nucleotides: 5. This CDR3 is built from 15 residues. Germline loops: CDR1 LNHDA, CDR2 SQIVND (reference sequence). The whole variable domain, filled in from reference TRBV19 and TRBJ1-5, reads DGGITQSPKYLFRKEGQNVTLSCEQNLNHDAMYWYRQDPGQGLRLIYYSQIVNDFQKGDIAEGYSVSREKKESFPLTVTSAQKNPTAFYLCASSIDRGGNQPQHFGDGTRLSIL.

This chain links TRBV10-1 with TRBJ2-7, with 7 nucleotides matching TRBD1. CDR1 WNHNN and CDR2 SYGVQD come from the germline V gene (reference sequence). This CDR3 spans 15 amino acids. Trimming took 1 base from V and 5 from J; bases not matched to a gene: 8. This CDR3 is CASSEWLDRPNEQYF. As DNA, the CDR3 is TGCGCCAGCAGTGAGTGGCTGGACAGGCCCAACGAGCAGTACTTC.

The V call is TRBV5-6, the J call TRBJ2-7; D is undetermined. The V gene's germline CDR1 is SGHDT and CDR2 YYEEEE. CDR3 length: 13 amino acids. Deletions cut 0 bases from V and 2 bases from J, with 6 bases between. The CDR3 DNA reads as TGTGCCAGCAGCTTGGGTCCAACCTACGAGCAGTACTTC. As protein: CASSLGPTYEQYF.

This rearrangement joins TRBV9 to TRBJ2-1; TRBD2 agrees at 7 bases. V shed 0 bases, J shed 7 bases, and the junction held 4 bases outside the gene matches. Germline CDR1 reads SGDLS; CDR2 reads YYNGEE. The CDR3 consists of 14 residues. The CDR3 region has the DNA TGTGCCAGCAGCGTAGGGGAGGGGAGGAATGAGCAGTTCTTC. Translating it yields CASSVGEGRNEQFF.

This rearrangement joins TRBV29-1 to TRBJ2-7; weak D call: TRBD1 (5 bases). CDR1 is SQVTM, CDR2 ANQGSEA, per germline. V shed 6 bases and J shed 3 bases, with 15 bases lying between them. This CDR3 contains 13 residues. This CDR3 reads CSVDTGHNYEQYF. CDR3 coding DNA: TGCAGCGTAGATACCGGACATAACTACGAGCAGTACTTC.

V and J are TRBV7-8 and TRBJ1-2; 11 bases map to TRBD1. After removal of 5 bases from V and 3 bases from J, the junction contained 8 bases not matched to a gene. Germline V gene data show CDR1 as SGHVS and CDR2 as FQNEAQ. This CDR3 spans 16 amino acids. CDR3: CASSLWTGGADYGYTF. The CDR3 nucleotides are TGTGCCAGCAGCCTCTGGACAGGGGGCGCGGACTATGGCTACACCTTC.

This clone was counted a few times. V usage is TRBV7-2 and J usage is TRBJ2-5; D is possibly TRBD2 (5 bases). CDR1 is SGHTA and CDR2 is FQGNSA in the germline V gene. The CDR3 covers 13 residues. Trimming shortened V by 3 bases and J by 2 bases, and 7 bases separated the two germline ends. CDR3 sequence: CASSLRVQETQYF. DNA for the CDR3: TGTGCCAGCAGCTTGAGGGTACAAGAGACCCAGTACTTC.

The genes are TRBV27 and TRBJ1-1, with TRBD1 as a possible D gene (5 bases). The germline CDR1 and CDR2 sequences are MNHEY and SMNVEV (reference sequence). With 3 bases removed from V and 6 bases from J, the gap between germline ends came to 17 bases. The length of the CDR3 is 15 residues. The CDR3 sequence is CASSFRPPLGPEAFF. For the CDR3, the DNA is TGTGCCAGCAGTTTTCGACCGCCGCTGGGGCCTGAAGCTTTCTTT.

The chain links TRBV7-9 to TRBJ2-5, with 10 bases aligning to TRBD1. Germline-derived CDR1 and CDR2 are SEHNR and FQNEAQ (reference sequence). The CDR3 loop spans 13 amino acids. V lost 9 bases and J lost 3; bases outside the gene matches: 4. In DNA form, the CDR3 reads TGTGCCAGTCGACAGGGGGCGAAAGAGACCCAGTACTTC. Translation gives CASRQGAKETQYF.

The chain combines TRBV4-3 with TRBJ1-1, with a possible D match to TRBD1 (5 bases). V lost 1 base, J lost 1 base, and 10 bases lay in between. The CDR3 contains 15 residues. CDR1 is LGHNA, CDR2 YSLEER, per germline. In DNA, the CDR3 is TGCGCCAGCAGCCAAGCAGGGTCCAGGAACACTGAAGCTTTCTTT. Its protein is CASSQAGSRNTEAFF.

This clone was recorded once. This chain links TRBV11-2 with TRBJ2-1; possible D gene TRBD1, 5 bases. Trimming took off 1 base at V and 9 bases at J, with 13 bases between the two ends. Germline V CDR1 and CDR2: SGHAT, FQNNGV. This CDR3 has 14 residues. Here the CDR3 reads CASSLGAGSSEQFF. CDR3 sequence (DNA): TGTGCCAGCAGCTTAGGGGCAGGGTCGAGTGAGCAGTTCTTC.

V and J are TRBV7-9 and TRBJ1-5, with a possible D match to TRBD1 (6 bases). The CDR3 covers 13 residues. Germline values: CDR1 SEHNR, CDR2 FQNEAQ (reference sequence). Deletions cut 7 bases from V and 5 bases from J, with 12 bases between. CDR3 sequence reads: CASTEDRYQPQHF. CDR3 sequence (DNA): TGTGCCAGCACCGAAGACAGGTATCAGCCCCAGCATTTT.

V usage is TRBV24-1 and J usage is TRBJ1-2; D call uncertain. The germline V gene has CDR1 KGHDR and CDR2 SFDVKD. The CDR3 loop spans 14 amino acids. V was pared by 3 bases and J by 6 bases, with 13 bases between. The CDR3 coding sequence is TGTGCCACCAGTGATGGAGGGCAGTCAGATGGCTACACCTTC. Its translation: CATSDGGQSDGYTF.

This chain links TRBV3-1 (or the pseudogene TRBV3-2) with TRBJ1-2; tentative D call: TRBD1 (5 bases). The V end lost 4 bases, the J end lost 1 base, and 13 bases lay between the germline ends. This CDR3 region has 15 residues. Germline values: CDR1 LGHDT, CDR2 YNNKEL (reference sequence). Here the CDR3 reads CASSLGDRHNYGYTF. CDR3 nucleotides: TGTGCCAGCAGCCTAGGAGACAGACATAACTATGGCTACACCTTC.

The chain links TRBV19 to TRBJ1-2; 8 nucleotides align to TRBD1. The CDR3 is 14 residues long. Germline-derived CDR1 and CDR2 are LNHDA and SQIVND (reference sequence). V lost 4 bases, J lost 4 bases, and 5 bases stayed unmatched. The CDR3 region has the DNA TGTGCCAGTAGTAACACAGGGGGTGGCTATGGCTACACCTTC. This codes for CASSNTGGGYGYTF.